A selection of T cell receptor beta chains follows, all from one sample in a study of T cells in Graves' hyperthyroidism and ophthalmopathy. TCRdb analysed the multiplex PCR reads with MiXCR anew, one entry per CDR3 protein. Of about 410,000 distinct CDR3 sequences listed, 14% to 15% are singletons. The source material was blood. These receptors came from a man aged 18 to 35 with Graves' ophthalmopathy. The CDR3 runs from the conserved cysteine through the conserved F or W. The order of the fields is J gene, D gene, V gene, clone size, CDR3 protein, CDR3 DNA. A D gene is named only where the DNA matches it firmly. For some rows the clone size is stated as once, few or many, or as a class when expanded; others skip it.

TRBJ1-2 - TRBV19 many CASSMTTSRPVNYGYTF TGTGCCAGTAGTATGACCACCTCCAGGCCCGTTAACTATGGCTACACCTTC
TRBJ1-1 - TRBV13 many CASSPWVVFTEAFF TGTGCCAGCAGCCCCTGGGTGGTGTTCACTGAAGCTTTCTTT
TRBJ2-5 TRBD2 TRBV12-5 many CASGPLPSGGPQETQYF TGTGCTAGTGGCCCTCTTCCTAGCGGGGGGCCACAAGAGACCCAGTACTTC
TRBJ1-1 - TRBV19 many CASRSVQGWKAFF TGTGCCAGTAGATCGGTCCAGGGGTGGAAAGCTTTCTTT
TRBJ2-7 TRBD1 TRBV29-1 many CSPTRDRTTYEQYF TGCAGCCCTACCCGGGACAGGACCACCTACGAGCAGTACTTC
TRBJ1-2 TRBD1 TRBV7-2 many CASSLQGQGDGYTF TGTGCCAGCAGCCTACAAGGACAGGGGGATGGCTACACCTTC
TRBJ1-2 - TRBV20-1 many CSARDWARAQYGYTF TGCAGTGCTAGAGATTGGGCCAGGGCACAATATGGCTACACCTTC
TRBJ2-3 - TRBV11-3 many CASSLGGIARDTQYF TGTGCCAGCAGCTTAGGGGGGATAGCGAGAGATACGCAGTATTTT
TRBJ2-5 TRBD2 TRBV3-1 many CASSQDNGGVLAKETQYF TGTGCCAGCAGCCAAGATAACGGGGGGGTACTAGCCAAAGAGACCCAGTACTTC
TRBJ1-5 - TRBV11-2 many CASSLGALVKSEPQHF TGTGCCAGCAGCTTAGGTGCATTGGTGAAGTCGGAGCCCCAGCATTTT
TRBJ2-7 TRBD1 TRBV6-6 - CASSYEGQGSSYEQYF TGTGCCAGCAGTTACGAAGGACAGGGGTCCTCCTACGAGCAGTACTTC